Following are 18 T cell receptor beta chains from one sample sequenced in a study of cytomegalovirus exposure and HLA in healthy donors. It was with 60 Vbeta and 13 Jbeta primers that the PCR ran. Generated by immunoSEQ multiplex PCR, the TCRdb table keeps only in-frame clones and is missing some. This sample has about 140,000 clones; around 80% occur once, and the top ten carry around 9.1%. The material sequenced was PBMCs. These receptors were obtained from a woman aged 45-59 years in good health and CMV-seropositive.

The chain couples TRBV28 to TRBJ1-2; D might be TRBD1 (6 bases). CDR1 and CDR2 (germline): MDHEN, SYDVKM. This CDR3 has 13 residues. Trimming removed 4 bases at V and 5 bases at J, with 11 bases between. CDR3: CASSSLTGYGYTF. The DNA of the CDR3 is TGTGCCAGCAGTTCCTTGACAGGATATGGCTACACCTTC.

This CDR3 is CASSLFRGETQYF. The DNA for the CDR3 is TGTGCCAGCAGTTTATTCCGGGGGGAGACCCAGTACTTC. V usage is TRBV28 and J usage is TRBJ2-5; tentative D call: TRBD2 (6 bases). Germline CDR1 MDHEN, CDR2 SYDVKM. The CDR3 is 13 residues long. Trimming stripped 1 base from V and 5 bases from J, with 8 bases between.

This clone has only a few counts. V is TRBV15 and J is TRBJ2-7; the D is unclear. The CDR3 sequence is 13 residues long. Trimming left V 2 bases short and J 6 bases short, with 11 bases between. Germline CDR1 LNHNV, CDR2 YYDKDF (reference sequence). In nucleotides, the CDR3 is TGTGCCACCAGCAGATCTTACTCCGGCGAGCAGTACTTC. This sequence encodes CATSRSYSGEQYF.

V gene TRBV4-2 combines with J gene TRBJ2-2, with 8 bases matching TRBD1. This CDR3 has 14 amino acids. With 1 base clipped from V and 7 bases from J, the junction kept 2 bases outside the gene matches. CDR1 and CDR2 from the germline V gene are LGHNA and YNFKEQ. CDR3 nucleotide sequence: TGTGCCAGCAGCCAAGGACAGGGGATCGGGGAGCTGTTTTTT. Amino acid sequence: CASSQGQGIGELFF.

The rearrangement joins TRBV11-3 to TRBJ2-2; D may be TRBD2 (6 bases). The CDR3 runs 13 residues. The germline V and J ends were trimmed by 5 bases and 6 bases, with 10 bases remaining between them. CDR1 is SGHNT and CDR2 is YENEEA in the germline V gene. In DNA, the CDR3 is TGTGCCAGCAGCCGGACTAAAGCCGGGGAGCTGTTTTTT. Translating it yields CASSRTKAGELFF. Supplemented by reference TRBV11-3 and TRBJ2-2, the full variable domain reads EAGVVQSPRYKIIEKKQPVAFWCNPISGHNTLYWYLQNLGQGPELLIRYENEEAVDDSQLPKDRFSAERLKGVDSTLKIQPAELGDSAVYLCASSRTKAGELFFGEGSRLTVL.

The chain couples TRBV11-3 to TRBJ2-5, with D possibly TRBD2 on 5 matching bases. The length of the CDR3 is 13 residues. Germline CDR1 reads SGHNT; CDR2 reads YENEEA. V lost 3 bases to trimming and J lost 5 bases, with 10 bases between them. CDR3 DNA sequence: TGTGCCAGCAGCTTTGAGAGCGGCGAGACCCAGTACTTC. Translation gives CASSFESGETQYF.

The J gene is TRBJ1-1, the V gene TRBV6-5; the D gene is possibly TRBD1 (5 bases). The germline V and J ends were trimmed by 5 bases and 4 bases, with 17 bases remaining between them. CDR1 MNHEY and CDR2 SVGAGI come from the germline V gene. The CDR3 runs 15 residues. CDR3 loop: CASSQQAGFGTEAFF. CDR3 DNA sequence: TGTGCCAGCAGTCAACAGGCGGGGTTCGGCACTGAAGCTTTCTTT.

The count of this clone is one. The chain couples TRBV6-5 to TRBJ1-2; D possibly corresponds to TRBD1 (5 bases). Per the germline V gene, CDR1 is MNHEY and CDR2 is SVGAGI. The length of the CDR3 is 12 residues. V was cut by 6 bases and J by 3 bases, with 8 bases left in between. CDR3 in DNA: TGTGCCAGCAGGGCGACAGACTATGGCTACACCTTC. It is translated as CASRATDYGYTF.

The CDR3 DNA is TGTGCCAGCAGCGGCAGGGTAGTGGACACCATATATTTT. Protein sequence: CASSGRVVDTIYF. The chain recombines TRBV13 with TRBJ1-3; perhaps TRBD1 as D (5 bases). The germline V gene encodes CDR1 PRHDT and CDR2 FYEKMQ (reference sequence). This CDR3 comprises 13 residues. V was clipped by 5 bases and J by 8 bases, with 13 bases between them. The full variable domain, rest sourced from reference TRBV13 and TRBJ1-3, is AAGVIQSPRHLIKEKRETATLKCYPIPRHDTVYWYQQGPGQDPQFLISFYEKMQSDKGSIPDRFSAQQFSDYHSELNMSSLELGDSALYFCASSGRVVDTIYFGEGSWLTVV.

The chain carries TRBV29-1 and TRBJ1-1, with unresolved D. Trimming left V 4 bases short and J 5 bases short, with 8 bases between. This CDR3 comprises 11 residues. In germline, CDR1 is SQVTM, CDR2 ANQGSEA. This CDR3 is CSVVLRTEAFF. The CDR3 DNA follows: TGCAGCGTTGTCCTAAGAACTGAAGCTTTCTTT. Combining the CDR3 with reference TRBV29-1 and TRBJ1-1 gives the whole variable domain SAVISQKPSRDICQRGTSLTIQCQVDSQVTMMFWYRQQPGQSLTLIATANQGSEATYESGFVIDKFPISRPNLTFSTLTVSNMSPEDSSIYLCSVVLRTEAFFGQGTRLTVV.

V is TRBV5-1 and J is TRBJ1-2; 8 nucleotides match TRBD1. Per germline, CDR1 SGHRS and CDR2 YFSETQ. Germline trimming cut 1 base from V and 8 bases from J; bases unmatched to any gene: 10. The CDR3 consists of 15 residues. The CDR3: CASSLNTGGGWGYTF. The CDR3 DNA reads TGCGCCAGCAGCTTGAACACAGGGGGAGGATGGGGCTACACCTTC.

The gene calls are TRBV19 and TRBJ2-7; 10 bases are a match to TRBD1. CDR1 LNHDA and CDR2 SQIVND come from the germline V gene (reference sequence). Trimming removed 0 bases from V and 5 bases from J; junction bases left unmatched: 1. The CDR3 runs 14 residues. CDR3 sequence reads: CASSIEGTGDEQYF. CDR3 sequence (DNA): TGTGCCAGTAGTATAGAGGGGACAGGGGACGAGCAGTACTTC.

About this clone itself: Sequence at one end of the junction differs from germline and may be a read error. The V and J genes are TRBV7-7 and TRBJ2-7; TRBD1 matches 8 bases. The CDR3 length is 14 residues. Germline loops: CDR1 SSHAT, CDR2 FNYEAQ (reference sequence). The CDR3 sequence is CASSLAGTGYEQYF. In DNA, the CDR3 is TGTGCTAGCAGCTTAGCTGGGACAGGCTACGAGCAGTACTTC.

This chain joins TRBV19 and TRBJ2-1; the match to TRBD2 covers 8 bases. Trimming cost V 4 bases and J 8 bases; bases outside gene matches: 7. The CDR3 totals 14 residues. Germline-derived CDR1 and CDR2 are LNHDA and SQIVND (reference sequence). This CDR3 reads CASSTRGAGYEQFF. The CDR3 DNA is TGTGCCAGTAGTACGCGGGGGGCGGGCTATGAGCAGTTCTTC.

This sequence joins TRBV5-1 and TRBJ2-3; 11 nucleotides agree with TRBD2. The V and J ends lost 0 bases and 5 bases, in that order; junction bases with no gene match: 5. Germline V gives CDR1 SGHRS, CDR2 YFSETQ. There are 16 residues in the CDR3. CDR3 residues: CASSLVAGGPRDTQYF. Written as DNA, the CDR3 is TGCGCCAGCAGCTTGGTAGCGGGGGGGCCGAGAGATACGCAGTATTTT. Looking up the rest from reference TRBV5-1 and TRBJ2-3 gives the full variable domain: KAGVTQTPRYLIKTRGQQVTLSCSPISGHRSVSWYQQTPGQGLQFLFEYFSETQRNKGNFPGRFSGRQFSNSRSEMNVSTLELGDSALYLCASSLVAGGPRDTQYFGPGTRLTVL.

This clone was counted between two and nine times. This chain uses TRBV4-3 with TRBJ2-6, with 8 bases identical to TRBD1. Germline V gene lookup returns CDR1 LGHNA and CDR2 YSLEER. This CDR3 is 19 amino acids long. Losses at the gene ends were 0 bases for V and 1 base for J; bases not matched to a gene: 8. The CDR3 here is CASSQDLGTGYSGANVLTF. DNA of the CDR3: TGCGCCAGCAGCCAAGATCTTGGGACAGGTTATTCTGGGGCCAACGTCCTGACTTTC.

The chain joins TRBV25-1 to TRBJ2-5, with 7 bases that match TRBD2. Germline V gives CDR1 MGHDK, CDR2 SYGVNS. Trimming took 3 bases from V and 1 from J; bases not matched to a gene: 5. The CDR3 runs to 15 residues. The CDR3 reads CASSDSGLVQETQYF. The CDR3 DNA follows: TGTGCCAGCAGTGACTCCGGACTAGTCCAAGAGACCCAGTACTTC.

The V gene is TRBV5-4, the J gene TRBJ1-1; D ambiguous. The germline V and J ends were trimmed by 0 bases and 4 bases, with 13 bases remaining between them. The CDR3 is 15 amino acids. CDR1 SGHNT and CDR2 YYREEE come from the germline V gene (reference sequence). In DNA, the CDR3 is TGTGCCAGCAGCTTGGCCCCAGCGTTGAGCACTGAAGCTTTCTTT. Amino acid sequence: CASSLAPALSTEAFF. The variable domain in full, completed from reference TRBV5-4 and TRBJ1-1, reads ETGVTQSPTHLIKTRGQQVTLRCSSQSGHNTVSWYQQALGQGPQFIFQYYREEENGRGNFPPRFSGLQFPNYSSELNVNALELDDSALYLCASSLAPALSTEAFFGQGTRLTVV.